These 11 T cell receptor beta chains came from one sample sequenced in a study of CD8+ T cells in alopecia areata. In each case, RNA was isolated and then reverse transcribed into cDNA as the sequencing template. TCRdb's copy holds only in-frame clones and misses some; the assay was immunoSEQ multiplex PCR. In the table there are some 220,000 clones, about three fifths of which are singletons. Specified treatment: oral pan-JAK inhibitor, 5-10 mg twice daily. Specimen: CD4+ T cells sorted from blood, collected at week 4, from a patient treated with tofacitinib. The source of these receptors is a human donor with alopecia areata.

This clone showed up just once. The V call is TRBV4-3, the J call TRBJ2-5; D perhaps matches TRBD2 (5 bases). Germline V lookup: CDR1 LGHNA, CDR2 YSLEER. The CDR3 is 13 residues long. V lost 1 base, J lost 5 bases, and 8 bases lay in between. The CDR3 nucleotides read TGCGCCAGCAGCCAAGTCGGGGTGGAGACCCAGTACTTC. It is translated as CASSQVGVETQYF.

This clone has only a few counts. The chain couples TRBV29-1 to TRBJ2-1; D gene unclear. Germline CDR1 is SQVTM and CDR2 is ANQGSEA. Deletions cut 6 bases from V and 0 bases from J, with 15 bases between. The CDR3 is 15 amino acids. The CDR3 protein is CSVVPLPSSYNEQFF. CDR3 coding DNA: TGCAGCGTGGTCCCACTACCGAGCTCCTACAATGAGCAGTTCTTC.

Turning to this clone: The same CDR3 arises from other DNA sequences in this sample as well. V and J are TRBV20-1 and TRBJ2-5; no clear D. V dropped 3 bases and J dropped 5 bases, with 7 bases sitting between them. Germline V CDR1 and CDR2: DFQATT, SNEGSKA (reference sequence). This CDR3 region has 11 residues. CDR3 sequence (DNA): TGCAGTGCTAGCTCCGTTGAGACCCAGTACTTC. It translates to CSASSVETQYF.

This rearrangement joins TRBV27 to TRBJ2-1, with TRBD2 matching 8 bases. Germline CDR1 and CDR2: MNHEY and SMNVEV (reference sequence). The CDR3 sequence is 15 residues long. The junction had 5 bases not matched to a gene; V was cut back by 2 bases and J by 5 bases. The CDR3 DNA is TGTGCCAGCAGTTTAATAGCGGGAATGAACAATGAGCAGTTCTTC. As protein: CASSLIAGMNNEQFF.

This chain links TRBV7-2 with TRBJ2-5; D gene unclear. This CDR3 region has 14 residues. Germline V gene data show CDR1 as SGHTA and CDR2 as FQGNSA. Trimming pared 1 base from V and 4 bases from J, leaving 10 bases between. The CDR3 region is CASSLGLVRETQYF. The DNA of the CDR3 is TGTGCCAGCAGCTTAGGCTTGGTTCGAGAGACCCAGTACTTC. Filled out from reference TRBV7-2 and TRBJ2-5, the complete variable domain reads GAGVSQSPSNKVTEKGKDVELRCDPISGHTALYWYRQSLGQGLEFLIYFQGNSAPDKSGLPSDRFSAERTGGSVSTLTIQRTQQEDSAVYLCASSLGLVRETQYFGPGTRLLVL.

The chain couples TRBV5-6 to TRBJ2-7, with TRBD1 as a possible D gene (5 bases). This CDR3 contains 15 residues. CDR1 SGHDT and CDR2 YYEEEE come from the germline V gene. V was shortened by 3 bases and J by 3 bases, with 16 bases between the two germline ends. Here the CDR3 reads CASSSGWDSDYEQYF. The CDR3, as DNA: TGTGCCAGCAGCTCAGGGTGGGATTCCGACTACGAGCAGTACTTC. The whole variable domain, remainder taken from reference TRBV5-6 and TRBJ2-7, is DAGVTQSPTHLIKTRGQQVTLRCSPKSGHDTVSWYQQALGQGPQFIFQYYEEEERQRGNFPDRFSGHQFPNYSSELNVNALLLGDSALYLCASSSGWDSDYEQYFGPGTRLTVT.

V usage is TRBV29-1 and J usage is TRBJ2-1; 7 bases are shared with TRBD1. CDR3 length: 14 residues. Losses at the gene ends were 7 bases for V and 5 bases for J; bases not matched to a gene: 11. Germline values: CDR1 SQVTM, CDR2 ANQGSEA. DNA of the CDR3: TGCAGCGGTGGACAGGCCGCCACAAACAATGAGCAGTTCTTC. Translated, it gives CSGGQAATNNEQFF.

The chain joins TRBV5-1 to TRBJ2-2; TRBD2 agrees at 9 bases. CDR3 size: 16 residues. Trimming cost V 1 base and J 4 bases; bases outside gene matches: 5. Germline V gives CDR1 SGHRS, CDR2 YFSETQ. CDR3 in amino acids: CASSLMAGGPTGELFF. CDR3 nucleotide sequence: TGCGCCAGCAGCTTGATGGCGGGGGGGCCCACCGGGGAGCTGTTTTTT.

V is TRBV6-5 and J is TRBJ2-3, with 7 bases identical to TRBD1. This CDR3 is 15 amino acids long. The germline gives CDR1 MNHEY, CDR2 SVGAGI. V shed 2 bases, J shed 5 bases, and the junction held 7 bases outside the gene matches. The CDR3 region has the DNA TGTGCCAGCAGTTACCAAGACAGGGTCGGAGATACGCAGTATTTT. This translates into CASSYQDRVGDTQYF.

The chain has TRBV15 and TRBJ1-2; TRBD1 agrees at 9 bases. CDR1 is LNHNV and CDR2 is YYDKDF in the germline V gene (reference sequence). This CDR3 spans 15 amino acids. Losses at the gene ends were 5 bases for V and 4 bases for J; bases not matched to a gene: 8. The CDR3 nucleotides read TGTGCCACCAGCGGAAACAGGGGGCGCGGCTATGGCTACACCTTC. Its translation is CATSGNRGRGYGYTF.

The chain links TRBV29-1 to TRBJ1-1, with D uncertain. The ends were cut back, 1 base at V and 3 bases at J, with 12 bases in the middle. The CDR3 has 14 amino acids. Germline values: CDR1 SQVTM, CDR2 ANQGSEA. DNA of the CDR3: TGCAGCGTTGAAGGGCCGCTGGGCGACACTGAAGCTTTCTTT. As protein: CSVEGPLGDTEAFF. Looking up the rest from reference TRBV29-1 and TRBJ1-1 gives the full variable domain: SAVISQKPSRDICQRGTSLTIQCQVDSQVTMMFWYRQQPGQSLTLIATANQGSEATYESGFVIDKFPISRPNLTFSTLTVSNMSPEDSSIYLCSVEGPLGDTEAFFGQGTRLTVV.